The 32 T cell receptor beta chains below all came from one sample that was sequenced in a study of blood T cell repertoires in COVID-19. Clones were sequenced by immunoSEQ multiplex PCR, and TCRdb holds only the in-frame ones, with some missing. The repertoire holds fewer than 200,000 clones, with about 86% as singletons. Sample: peripheral blood. These receptors were obtained from a man between 45 and 60 years old with active or convalescent COVID-19.

The chain combines TRBV11-2 with TRBJ2-1; 7 bases fit TRBD2. From germline, CDR1 is SGHAT and CDR2 FQNNGV. V shed 3 bases, J shed 6 bases, and the junction held 8 bases outside the gene matches. CDR3 length equals 15 residues. CDR3 sequence (DNA): TGTGCCAGCAGCTTCGGACGCGGGAGCAGCAATGAGCAGTTCTTC. Translated, it gives CASSFGRGSSNEQFF. The full variable domain, in which reference TRBV11-2 and TRBJ2-1 provide the parts outside the CDR3, is EAGVAQSPRYKIIEKRQSVAFWCNPISGHATLYWYQQILGQGPKLLIQFQNNGVVDDSQLPKDRFSAERLKGVDSTLKIQPAKLEDSAVYLCASSFGRGSSNEQFFGPGTRLTVL.

The chain links TRBV5-1 to TRBJ2-5; 7 positions agree with TRBD1. Looked up from germline, CDR1 is SGHRS and CDR2 is YFSETQ. The junction had 7 bases not matched to a gene; V was cut back by 4 bases and J by 1 base. The CDR3 extends over 15 amino acids. DNA of the CDR3: TGCGCCAGCAGCCGGGAACAGGGGATCCAAGAGACCCAGTACTTC. This sequence encodes CASSREQGIQETQYF.

The CDR3 region is CASRSGQENTEAFF. CDR3 in DNA: TGCGCCAGCAGAAGTGGACAGGAGAACACTGAAGCTTTCTTT. The chain links TRBV5-1 to TRBJ1-1; 7 bases fit TRBD1. There are 14 residues in the CDR3. The germline V gene has CDR1 SGHRS and CDR2 YFSETQ. Trimming removed 5 bases from V and 1 base from J; junction bases left unmatched: 5.

The rearrangement uses TRBV11-1 and TRBJ1-1, with a possible D match to TRBD1 (5 bases). V was shortened by 0 bases and J by 4 bases, with 9 bases between the two germline ends. CDR1 is SGHAT, CDR2 FQDESV, per germline (reference sequence). This CDR3 region has 14 residues. The CDR3 loop reads CASSLAGVVTEAFF. DNA for the CDR3: TGTGCCAGCAGCTTAGCAGGGGTGGTCACTGAAGCTTTCTTT.

The rearrangement links TRBV5-4 to TRBJ2-5, with 9 nucleotides matching TRBD1. Germline lookup yields CDR1 SGHNT and CDR2 YYREEE (reference sequence). J was trimmed by 5 bases and V by 4 bases; bases with no gene match: 12. This CDR3 has 16 amino acids. The CDR3 reads CASSPRTGERRETQYF. CDR3 DNA sequence: TGTGCCAGCAGCCCAAGGACAGGGGAAAGGAGGGAGACCCAGTACTTC.

The J gene is TRBJ2-7, the V gene TRBV5-6; TRBD2 matches at 14 bases. Germline trimming cut 4 bases from V and 7 bases from J; bases unmatched to any gene: 4. The germline CDR1 and CDR2 sequences are SGHDT and YYEEEE. The CDR3 has 14 amino acids. CDR3 protein: CASSLRTSGGEQYF. The CDR3 DNA reads TGTGCCAGCAGCCTTCGGACTAGCGGGGGGGAGCAGTACTTC.

V usage is TRBV19 and J usage is TRBJ1-2, with a possible D match to TRBD1 (5 bases). The V end was cut by 3 bases, the J end by 4 bases, with 18 bases between. Germline CDR1 LNHDA, CDR2 SQIVND (reference sequence). CDR3 size: 16 residues. The CDR3 sequence: CASSMSTGGISYGYTF. The CDR3 DNA is TGTGCCAGTAGTATGAGTACGGGGGGGATAAGCTATGGCTACACCTTC.

This chain links TRBV19 with TRBJ2-6; maybe TRBD1 (5 bases). This CDR3 has 19 residues. Trimming took 4 bases from V and 0 from J, leaving 19 bases between them. Germline V gives CDR1 LNHDA, CDR2 SQIVND (reference sequence). The CDR3 here is CASSTLRAGLRSGANVLTF. As DNA, the CDR3 is TGTGCCAGTAGTACCCTTCGGGCAGGGCTGCGCTCTGGGGCCAACGTCCTGACTTTC.

The chain has TRBV6-6 and TRBJ1-2; TRBD1 might be the D (5 bases). The CDR3 consists of 13 residues. The germline V gene encodes CDR1 MNHNY and CDR2 SVGAGI (reference sequence). V dropped 5 bases and J dropped 8 bases, with 15 bases sitting between them. CDR3 region: CASSVEPRQGYTF. CDR3 nucleotide sequence: TGTGCCAGCAGTGTAGAACCCCGACAGGGCTACACCTTC.

The chain combines TRBV18 with TRBJ2-5; no firm D call. Germline lookup yields CDR1 KGHSH and CDR2 LQKENI. CDR3 size: 12 residues. Trimming stripped 2 bases from V and 5 bases from J, with 6 bases between. The DNA for the CDR3 is TGTGCCAGCTCACCAGGGCTGGAGACCCAGTACTTC. Protein product: CASSPGLETQYF. The full variable domain, its missing parts supplied by reference TRBV18 and TRBJ2-5, is NAGVMQNPRHLVRRRGQEARLRCSPMKGHSHVYWYRQLPEEGLKFMVYLQKENIIDESGMPKERFSAEFPKEGPSILRIQQVVRGDSAAYFCASSPGLETQYFGPGTRLLVL.

This chain links TRBV7-9 with TRBJ1-1; D may be TRBD1 (5 bases). This CDR3 contains 13 residues. Germline V gene data show CDR1 as SEHNR and CDR2 as FQNEAQ (reference sequence). Trimming stripped 5 bases from V and 6 bases from J, with 13 bases between. The CDR3 region is CASSPLGGAEAFF. The CDR3 bases are TGTGCCAGCAGCCCCCTGGGGGGAGCTGAAGCTTTCTTT.

The chain has TRBV19 and TRBJ1-3, with 10 nucleotides matching TRBD1. Germline loops: CDR1 LNHDA, CDR2 SQIVND (reference sequence). V shed 7 bases, J shed 2 bases, and the junction held 8 bases outside the gene matches. The CDR3 contains 16 residues. DNA for the CDR3: TGTGCCAGTAACGGATCGGGACAGGGGACTGGAAACACCATATATTTT. Encoded protein: CASNGSGQGTGNTIYF. The variable domain in full, completed from reference TRBV19 and TRBJ1-3, reads DGGITQSPKYLFRKEGQNVTLSCEQNLNHDAMYWYRQDPGQGLRLIYYSQIVNDFQKGDIAEGYSVSREKKESFPLTVTSAQKNPTAFYLCASNGSGQGTGNTIYFGEGSWLTVV.

The chain uses TRBV19 and TRBJ2-3; 7 positions agree with TRBD2. V shed 3 bases and J 3 bases; nucleotides not matched to a gene: 3. Looked up from germline, CDR1 is LNHDA and CDR2 is SQIVND (reference sequence). The CDR3 contains 14 residues. CDR3 sequence: CASSMRGGTDTQYF. CDR3 DNA sequence: TGTGCCAGTAGTATGAGGGGAGGGACAGATACGCAGTATTTT. Filled out from reference TRBV19 and TRBJ2-3, the complete variable domain reads DGGITQSPKYLFRKEGQNVTLSCEQNLNHDAMYWYRQDPGQGLRLIYYSQIVNDFQKGDIAEGYSVSREKKESFPLTVTSAQKNPTAFYLCASSMRGGTDTQYFGPGTRLTVL.

This clone was counted only a few times. This sequence joins TRBV9 and TRBJ2-2; TRBD1 matches at 9 bases. V dropped 3 bases and J dropped 5; count of bases not matched to a gene: 5. This CDR3 contains 15 residues. Germline-derived CDR1 and CDR2 are SGDLS and YYNGEE. The CDR3, as DNA: TGTGCCAGCAGCGCCGCGGGACAGGGTACCGGGGAGCTGTTTTTT. Its protein product is CASSAAGQGTGELFF.

J is TRBJ2-2 and V is TRBV10-3; D is perhaps TRBD2 (6 bases). Trimming removed 8 bases at V and 0 bases at J, with 19 bases between. This CDR3 contains 17 residues. Germline V lookup: CDR1 ENHRY, CDR2 SYGVKD. The CDR3 DNA sequence: TGTGCCATCCGCGGGACCCCAGTCGGCTCGAACACCGGGGAGCTGTTTTTT. Encoded protein: CAIRGTPVGSNTGELFF.

In regard to this clone: Other DNA sequences in the sample encode the same CDR3. The chain has TRBV19 and TRBJ1-2; D perhaps matches TRBD1 (5 bases). V was pared by 1 base and J by 2 bases, with 8 bases between. Looked up from germline, CDR1 is LNHDA and CDR2 is SQIVND (reference sequence). The CDR3 runs 14 residues. CDR3 sequence (DNA): TGTGCCAGTAGTATAGGTTCAGGGAACTATGGCTACACCTTC. This gives the protein CASSIGSGNYGYTF.

This sequence joins TRBV3-1 (or the pseudogene TRBV3-2) and TRBJ1-1; perhaps TRBD1 as D (5 bases). Trimming removed 2 bases from V and 0 bases from J, with 13 bases in between. This CDR3 has 16 residues. The germline gives CDR1 LGHDT, CDR2 YNNKEL (reference sequence). CDR3 nucleotide sequence: TGTGCCAGCAGCCAATTGGGGCAGACGATGAACACTGAAGCTTTCTTT. Amino acids: CASSQLGQTMNTEAFF.

This sequence joins TRBV19 and TRBJ1-5, with D possibly TRBD1 on 5 matching bases. V lost 5 bases to trimming and J lost 6 bases, with 11 bases between them. This CDR3 has 13 amino acids. Looked up from germline, CDR1 is LNHDA and CDR2 is SQIVND (reference sequence). The DNA for the CDR3 is TGTGCCAGTAGTCTTCTAGGGGTTCAGCCCCAGCATTTT. The encoded protein is CASSLLGVQPQHF.

The V and J genes are TRBV2 and TRBJ1-1; a possible D gene is TRBD1 (6 bases). This CDR3 is 15 amino acids long. The germline V and J ends were trimmed by 7 bases and 1 base, with 16 bases remaining between them. Germline CDR1 is SNHLY and CDR2 is FYNNEI. CDR3 in amino acids: CASNLRRGWNTEAFF. In nucleotides, the CDR3 is TGTGCCAGCAACCTAAGAAGGGGGTGGAACACTGAAGCTTTCTTT.

The rearrangement joins TRBV4-3 to TRBJ1-2; D is unresolved. Trimming cost V 0 bases and J 4 bases, with 6 bases left between them. Germline CDR1 LGHNA, CDR2 YSLEER. The CDR3 has 13 amino acids. CDR3 nucleotide sequence: TGCGCCAGCAGCCAAGATCACGGCTATGGCTACACCTTC. Encoded protein: CASSQDHGYGYTF.

This clone was seen once. This chain joins TRBV24-1 and TRBJ2-7; 7 positions match TRBD1. This CDR3 comprises 14 residues. After removal of 5 bases from V and 5 bases from J, the junction contained 8 bases not matched to a gene. Germline V gene sequence: CDR1 KGHDR, CDR2 SFDVKD. The DNA of the CDR3 is TGTGCCACCAGTGCCGTGGGGACAGCGGACGAGCAGTACTTC. Translating it yields CATSAVGTADEQYF.

On this clone itself: An end of the junction does not agree with germline; a read error may underlie this. This sample includes further DNA sequences coding for the same CDR3. The chain carries TRBV12-5 and TRBJ2-7; 9 positions agree with TRBD2. The CDR3 is 14 amino acids. The V gene's germline CDR1 is LGHNT and CDR2 FRNRAP. The CDR3 DNA reads as TGTGCTAGTGGCTTGGGACTAGCCTCCTACGAGCAGTACTTC. This sequence encodes CASGLGLASYEQYF.

The chain employs TRBV6-6 and TRBJ2-1; D is unresolved. The germline gives CDR1 MNHNY, CDR2 SVGAGI (reference sequence). CDR3 length: 15 amino acids. The ends were cut back, 5 bases at V and 6 bases at J, with 17 bases in the middle. CDR3 nucleotide sequence: TGTGCCAGCAGTGATAGCCTTGACCCCTTCAATGAGCAGTTCTTC. As protein: CASSDSLDPFNEQFF.

This rearrangement joins TRBV18 to TRBJ2-7; D possibly corresponds to TRBD2 (6 bases). Germline assignment: CDR1 KGHSH and CDR2 LQKENI. V lost 8 bases and J lost 5, with 16 bases in between. This CDR3 contains 13 residues. The CDR3 spells CASRMEGENEQYF. As DNA, the CDR3 is TGTGCCAGCCGGATGGAGGGTGAAAACGAGCAGTACTTC.

This clone showed up just a few times. This chain connects TRBV28 to TRBJ1-3; D unresolved. This CDR3 has 14 amino acids. Per germline, CDR1 MDHEN and CDR2 SYDVKM. V dropped 2 bases and J dropped 7 bases, with 12 bases sitting between them. The CDR3 spells CASSLPPGENTIYF. The CDR3, as DNA: TGTGCCAGCAGTTTACCCCCAGGCGAGAACACCATATATTTT. The complete variable domain, with remaining parts taken from reference TRBV28 and TRBJ1-3, reads DVKVTQSSRYLVKRTGEKVFLECVQDMDHENMFWYRQDPGLGLRLIYFSYDVKMKEKGDIPEGYSVSREKKERFSLILESASTNQTSMYLCASSLPPGENTIYFGEGSWLTVV.

The chain carries TRBV18 and TRBJ2-3, with 9 bases that match TRBD1. The CDR3 contains 16 residues. Germline CDR1 KGHSH, CDR2 LQKENI. V lost 3 bases, J lost 6 bases, and 10 bases stayed unmatched. CDR3 in DNA: TGTGCCAGCTCACCTTCAACAGGGGGCAATGGGGATACGCAGTATTTT. Protein: CASSPSTGGNGDTQYF.

The chain links TRBV24-1 to TRBJ2-3; D might be TRBD1 (5 bases). This CDR3 is 16 amino acids long. CDR1 is KGHDR, CDR2 SFDVKD, per germline. The V gene lost 3 bases and the J gene lost 2 bases, with 14 bases spanning the gap. The CDR3 loop is CATSDPRVMDTDTQYF. In nucleotides, the CDR3 is TGTGCCACCAGTGATCCCAGGGTAATGGACACAGATACGCAGTATTTT.

The rearrangement uses TRBV2 and TRBJ1-1; D is possibly TRBD1 (5 bases). Deletions cut 2 bases from V and 0 bases from J, with 10 bases between. There are 15 residues in the CDR3. CDR1 is SNHLY and CDR2 is FYNNEI in the germline V gene. This CDR3 is CASSESGGLNTEAFF. The CDR3, as DNA: TGTGCCAGCAGTGAATCCGGGGGATTGAACACTGAAGCTTTCTTT.

V gene TRBV28 combines with J gene TRBJ2-3; D unclear. V lost 6 bases and J 6 bases, leaving 10 bases between the germline ends. The V gene's germline CDR1 is MDHEN and CDR2 SYDVKM. The CDR3 loop spans 12 amino acids. The CDR3: CASRPDMDTQYF. The CDR3 DNA follows: TGTGCCAGCAGACCCGACATGGATACGCAGTATTTT.

This chain links TRBV6-5 with TRBJ1-1; tentative D call: TRBD1 (5 bases). The CDR3 is 13 residues long. Germline CDR1 MNHEY, CDR2 SVGAGI. V gave up 0 bases and J gave up 6 bases, with 8 bases separating them. CDR3 residues: CASSYSRGSEAFF. In DNA form, the CDR3 reads TGTGCCAGCAGTTACTCTAGGGGCTCTGAAGCTTTCTTT.

The genes are TRBV18 and TRBJ1-1; possible D gene TRBD1, 6 bases. The CDR3 contains 16 residues. Germline values: CDR1 KGHSH, CDR2 LQKENI. V lost 4 bases, J lost 0 bases, and 15 bases lay in between. DNA of the CDR3: TGTGCCAGCTCACTACTCTCCGGACAGATGAACACTGAAGCTTTCTTT. It encodes CASSLLSGQMNTEAFF. Combining the CDR3 with reference TRBV18 and TRBJ1-1 gives the whole variable domain NAGVMQNPRHLVRRRGQEARLRCSPMKGHSHVYWYRQLPEEGLKFMVYLQKENIIDESGMPKERFSAEFPKEGPSILRIQQVVRGDSAAYFCASSLLSGQMNTEAFFGQGTRLTVV.

The V call is TRBV7-3, the J call TRBJ2-5, with D tentatively TRBD2 (6 bases). Germline V gene sequence: CDR1 SGHTA, CDR2 FQGTGA. Trimming stripped 5 bases from V and 4 bases from J, with 17 bases between. There are 15 residues in the CDR3. The CDR3 is CASSPGTSTRETQYF. CDR3 DNA: TGTGCCAGCAGCCCTGGGACTTCCACAAGAGAGACCCAGTACTTC.